These 17 T cell receptor beta chains originate from one sample sequenced in a study of T cells in Graves' hyperthyroidism and ophthalmopathy. Researchers took RNA transcripts and amplified the TCR beta CDR3 regions from them. The HTBI primer set drove a first-round RT-PCR of the TCR CDR3. A single record per CDR3 protein comes from TCRdb applying MiXCR to the multiplex PCR reads. The sample has fewer than 600,000 distinct CDR3 sequences; 12% to 15% are singletons. The sequencing input was blood. These receptors were obtained from a woman in her thirties or forties with Graves' hyperthyroidism.

This clonotype was seen more than once but under ten times. The chain has TRBV6-1 and TRBJ2-2; no firm D call. This CDR3 contains 11 residues. Trimming shortened V by 10 bases and J by 5 bases, and 8 bases separated the two germline ends. Germline V lookup: CDR1 MNHNS, CDR2 SASEGT. The CDR3 reads CATEDTGELFF. The DNA for the CDR3 is TGTGCCACCGAGGATACCGGGGAGCTGTTTTTT.

Only a few counts were recorded for this clonotype. CDR3 sequence: CASTPGSPYGYTF. Here the CDR3 DNA reads TGTGCCAGTACTCCCGGATCTCCCTATGGCTACACCTTC. This rearrangement joins TRBV19 to TRBJ1-2, with D hard to call. Per the germline V gene, CDR1 is LNHDA and CDR2 is SQIVND (reference sequence). Trimming left V 7 bases short and J 4 bases short, with 13 bases between. This CDR3 spans 13 amino acids.

This clonotype was seen repeatedly, ten times or more. The CDR3 spells CASSISGGGHSGELFF. CDR3 in DNA: TGTGCCAGTAGTATTTCAGGGGGCGGTCATAGCGGGGAGCTGTTTTTT. V and J are TRBV19 and TRBJ2-2; 8 nucleotides agree with TRBD1. The CDR3 loop spans 16 amino acids. Germline trimming cut 3 bases from V and 7 bases from J; bases unmatched to any gene: 10. Per germline, CDR1 LNHDA and CDR2 SQIVND (reference sequence).

This clonotype was seen at least ten times. The chain uses TRBV15 and TRBJ1-1; tentative D call: TRBD1 (5 bases). The CDR3 runs to 15 residues. V gave up 0 bases and J gave up 0 bases, with 8 bases separating them. Germline values: CDR1 LNHNV, CDR2 YYDKDF (reference sequence). Written as DNA, the CDR3 is TGTGCCACCAGCAGAGAATGGGGCCTGAACACTGAAGCTTTCTTT. Protein sequence: CATSREWGLNTEAFF.

The chain joins TRBV4-1 to TRBJ2-2; D not certain. Germline values: CDR1 MGHRA, CDR2 YSYEKL. V gave up 2 bases and J gave up 6 bases, with 4 bases separating them. This CDR3 spans 12 amino acids. The DNA for the CDR3 is TGCGCCAGCAGCCAACATCCCGGGGAGCTGTTTTTT. Amino acid sequence: CASSQHPGELFF.

The table lists this clonotype with a few counts. The chain joins TRBV3-1 to TRBJ1-1; TRBD1 is a possible D gene (5 bases). Per the germline V gene, CDR1 is LGHDT and CDR2 is YNNKEL (reference sequence). The V and J ends lost 8 bases and 11 bases respectively, with 21 bases between them. This CDR3 has 13 residues. The CDR3 is CASEPRQGAMAFF. DNA of the CDR3: TGTGCCAGCGAGCCCCGTCAAGGGGCAATGGCTTTCTTT. Based on the CDR3 plus reference TRBV3-1 and TRBJ1-1, the full variable domain is DTAVSQTPKYLVTQMGNDKSIKCEQNLGHDTMYWYKQDSKKFLKIMFSYNNKELIINETVPNRFSPKSPDKAHLNLHINSLELGDSAVYFCASEPRQGAMAFFGQGTRLTVV.

This clonotype has ten or more counts. The chain couples TRBV28 to TRBJ2-2; no clear D. V dropped 7 bases and J dropped 5 bases, with 8 bases sitting between them. CDR3 length equals 12 residues. Germline CDR1 and CDR2: MDHEN and SYDVKM. The CDR3 nucleotides read TGTGCCAGCAAAAAGAGTACCGGGGAGCTGTTTTTT. Amino acids: CASKKSTGELFF.

This chain connects TRBV25-1 to TRBJ1-2; 8 nucleotides align to TRBD1. The CDR3 runs 17 residues. Germline CDR1 reads MGHDK; CDR2 reads SYGVNS. J was trimmed by 7 bases and V by 1 base; bases with no gene match: 14. DNA for the CDR3: TGTGCCAGCAGTGAATCTAATTATCAGGGGGCGATGCGTGGCTACACCTTC. Protein: CASSESNYQGAMRGYTF.

In its sample, this clonotype was seen many times. The rearrangement joins TRBV7-2 to TRBJ2-2, with D uncertain. V lost 5 bases and J lost 1, with 5 bases in between. The CDR3 contains 13 residues. Germline V CDR1 and CDR2: SGHTA, FQGNSA. CDR3 loop: CASSNENTGELFF. In DNA, the CDR3 is TGTGCCAGCAGCAACGAGAACACCGGGGAGCTGTTTTTT.

About this clonotype: A much larger clone sits a single nucleotide away, making a read error possible. This rearrangement joins TRBV10-3 to TRBJ2-7, with D possibly being TRBD1 or TRBD2 (5 bases each). Trimming took off 2 bases at V and 2 bases at J, with 13 bases between the two ends. The germline gives CDR1 ENHRY, CDR2 SYGVKD. The CDR3 is made up of 15 amino acids. Here the CDR3 DNA reads TGTGCCATCAGTGAGCCGGGACGGGGACCCTACGAGCAGTACTTC. Amino acid sequence: CAISEPGRGPYEQYF.

This clonotype was recorded a few times. This chain joins TRBV10-3 and TRBJ2-3; 7 bases match TRBD2. V lost 6 bases to trimming and J lost 1 base; unmatched junction nucleotides: 4. This CDR3 contains 14 residues. CDR1 and CDR2 from the germline V gene are ENHRY and SYGVKD. The CDR3: CAISPTSGTDTQYF. The CDR3 DNA follows: TGTGCCATCAGCCCCACTAGCGGCACAGATACGCAGTATTTT.

This rearrangement joins TRBV19 to TRBJ2-7; D is perhaps TRBD1 (6 bases). Germline CDR1 LNHDA, CDR2 SQIVND (reference sequence). Trimming left V 6 bases short and J 3 bases short, with 21 bases between. This CDR3 has 16 amino acids. CDR3 nucleotides: TGTGCCAGTAGACCACAGGGTCCCAGCGCCGACTACGAGCAGTACTTC. It translates to CASRPQGPSADYEQYF.

This clonotype was detected many times. This chain links TRBV3-1 with TRBJ2-7; 8 bases match TRBD1. With V trimmed by 2 bases and J by 2 bases, 8 bases remained unmatched. Germline CDR1 is LGHDT and CDR2 is YNNKEL (reference sequence). The CDR3 is 16 amino acids. This CDR3 is CASSQTAGTGPYEQYF. The CDR3 DNA is TGTGCCAGCAGCCAAACCGCCGGGACAGGCCCCTACGAGCAGTACTTC.

The genes are TRBV12-5 and TRBJ2-3, with TRBD2 matching over 12 bases. The germline gives CDR1 LGHNT, CDR2 FRNRAP. The ends lost 1 base at V and 2 bases at J; junction bases unmatched: 13. The CDR3 has 20 residues. CDR3 protein: CASGLGRMASGRVPTDTQYF. CDR3 nucleotides: TGTGCTAGTGGTTTGGGTAGAATGGCTAGCGGGAGGGTTCCCACAGATACGCAGTATTTT.

This clonotype occurred many times. J is TRBJ1-2 and V is TRBV30; the match to TRBD1 covers 7 bases. This CDR3 region has 14 residues. Germline trimming cut 0 bases from V and 8 bases from J; bases unmatched to any gene: 9. In germline, CDR1 is GTSNPN, CDR2 SVGIG (reference sequence). The CDR3 region has the DNA TGTGCCTGGAGTGTACAAGTACAGGGGACGGGCTACACCTTC. Protein: CAWSVQVQGTGYTF.

There are many counts of this clonotype. DNA for the CDR3: TGTGCCATCAGTGAGTTGGGGGAATTAGGTTCCTACGAGCAGTACTTC. This codes for CAISELGELGSYEQYF. The V call is TRBV10-3, the J call TRBJ2-7, with D tentatively TRBD1 or TRBD2 (5 bases each). This CDR3 contains 16 residues. The V end lost 1 base, the J end lost 1 base, and 14 bases lay between the germline ends. Germline values: CDR1 ENHRY, CDR2 SYGVKD.

The V gene is TRBV12-5, the J gene TRBJ2-5; TRBD2 matches at 14 bases. The CDR3 totals 17 residues. V lost 5 bases, J lost 5 bases, and 10 bases stayed unmatched. Germline CDR1 is LGHNT and CDR2 is FRNRAP. CDR3 sequence reads: CASGPRRRTSGRETQYF. Written as DNA, the CDR3 is TGTGCTAGTGGTCCGAGAAGACGGACTAGCGGGAGGGAGACCCAGTACTTC.